The 31 T cell receptor beta chains presented below share a single source sample, sequenced in a study of blood T cell repertoires in COVID-19. The method was immunoSEQ multiplex PCR; TCRdb's version includes in-frame clones alone and lacks a portion of them. This sample has some 180,000 clones, with approximately 80% found just once. Sequenced material: peripheral blood. These receptor sequences come from a woman in her forties or fifties with active or convalescent COVID-19.

J is TRBJ2-7 and V is TRBV27, with D perhaps TRBD2 (5 bases). Germline CDR1 and CDR2: MNHEY and SMNVEV (reference sequence). This CDR3 has 19 residues. V was trimmed by 5 bases and J by 3 bases, leaving 29 bases between them. CDR3 sequence reads: CASSPTPGVAAHRFYEQYF. The DNA for the CDR3 is TGTGCCAGCAGTCCCACCCCCGGGGTAGCCGCTCACCGTTTCTACGAGCAGTACTTC.

This clone was seen more than once but under ten times. The V and J genes are TRBV28 and TRBJ2-5; the match to TRBD2 covers 10 bases. The J segment lost 5 bases and the V segment lost 6 bases, leaving 18 bases of the junction unmatched. The germline V gene encodes CDR1 MDHEN and CDR2 SYDVKM. This CDR3 region has 18 residues. CDR3 protein: CASSPPFNSGRAGETQYF. The CDR3 coding sequence is TGTGCCAGCAGCCCCCCATTTAACAGCGGGAGGGCCGGGGAGACCCAGTACTTC.

The J gene is TRBJ2-1, the V gene TRBV18; 8 bases align to TRBD2. Trimming removed 4 bases from V and 7 bases from J; junction bases left unmatched: 3. The germline V gene has CDR1 KGHSH and CDR2 LQKENI. The CDR3 is made up of 13 amino acids. CDR3 DNA sequence: TGTGCCAGCTCACGGACTAGCCGGAATGAGCAGTTCTTC. As protein: CASSRTSRNEQFF.

The chain employs TRBV7-9 and TRBJ2-5; D gene ambiguous. The CDR3 covers 13 residues. Germline V gives CDR1 SEHNR, CDR2 FQNEAQ (reference sequence). Deletions cut 1 base from V and 1 base from J, with 4 bases between. The CDR3 DNA is TGTGCCAGCAGCTTAGGGGCCCAAGAGACCCAGTACTTC. This encodes CASSLGAQETQYF. The variable domain in full, completed from reference TRBV7-9 and TRBJ2-5, reads DTGVSQNPRHKITKRGQNVTFRCDPISEHNRLYWYRQTLGQGPEFLTYFQNEAQLEKSRLLSDRFSAERPKGSFSTLEIQRTEQGDSAMYLCASSLGAQETQYFGPGTRLLVL.

The chain links TRBV6-5 to TRBJ2-7; tentatively, D is TRBD2 (6 bases). The V gene lost 2 bases and the J gene lost 4 bases, with 12 bases spanning the gap. The CDR3 loop spans 14 amino acids. The germline gives CDR1 MNHEY, CDR2 SVGAGI. The CDR3 protein is CASSYQRGVYEQYF. In DNA form, the CDR3 reads TGTGCCAGCAGTTACCAACGCGGGGTTTACGAGCAGTACTTC.

The rearrangement joins TRBV10-3 to TRBJ1-2; possible D gene TRBD1, 6 bases. With 2 bases removed from V and 1 base from J, the gap between germline ends came to 11 bases. CDR1 and CDR2 (germline): ENHRY, SYGVKD. CDR3 length: 15 amino acids. CDR3 coding DNA: TGTGCCATCAGTGAGCCGGGACACCGTAACTATGGCTACACCTTC. Protein product: CAISEPGHRNYGYTF.

The rearrangement joins TRBV15 to TRBJ1-4; TRBD1 might be the D (5 bases). Germline assignment: CDR1 LNHNV and CDR2 YYDKDF (reference sequence). With 5 bases removed from V and 5 bases from J, the gap between germline ends came to 12 bases. The length of the CDR3 is 14 residues. The CDR3 DNA sequence: TGTGCCACCAGCCATCGACAGATAAATGAAAAACTGTTTTTT. Translating it yields CATSHRQINEKLFF.

This chain connects TRBV2 to TRBJ1-4; no clear D. The V gene's germline CDR1 is SNHLY and CDR2 FYNNEI. Trimming removed 4 bases at V and 8 bases at J, with 11 bases between. This CDR3 spans 13 amino acids. CDR3 region: CASSAESIEKLFF. In DNA, the CDR3 is TGTGCCAGCAGTGCTGAGTCGATCGAAAAACTGTTTTTT.

This clone was detected a few times. The chain combines TRBV7-2 with TRBJ1-1, with 8 positions matching TRBD1. The CDR3 contains 13 residues. CDR1 and CDR2 (germline): SGHTA, FQGNSA. The ends lost 8 bases at V and 1 base at J; junction bases unmatched: 3. The CDR3 here is CASGQGPNTEAFF. The CDR3 nucleotides read TGTGCCAGCGGACAGGGACCGAACACTGAAGCTTTCTTT.

V usage is TRBV28 and J usage is TRBJ1-5, with D tentatively TRBD1 (5 bases). V dropped 4 bases and J dropped 4 bases, with 14 bases sitting between them. Germline CDR1 reads MDHEN; CDR2 reads SYDVKM. The CDR3 covers 15 residues. The CDR3 protein is CASSSGGGGNQPQHF. CDR3 DNA sequence: TGTGCCAGCAGTTCTGGCGGGGGAGGAAATCAGCCCCAGCATTTT.

The rearrangement links TRBV9 to TRBJ2-7; 7 nucleotides match TRBD2. The CDR3 is 13 amino acids. CDR1 and CDR2 from the germline V gene are SGDLS and YYNGEE. Trimming took 2 bases from V and 6 from J; bases not matched to a gene: 5. Here the CDR3 reads CASSVASGGEQYF. DNA of the CDR3: TGTGCCAGCAGCGTGGCTAGCGGAGGCGAGCAGTACTTC.

The chain is built from TRBV5-4 and TRBJ2-7; tentative D call: TRBD1 (6 bases). Trimming stripped 7 bases from V and 2 bases from J, with 10 bases between. This CDR3 is 12 amino acids long. The germline V gene encodes CDR1 SGHNT and CDR2 YYREEE (reference sequence). The CDR3 coding sequence is TGTGCCAGCGGGGACACGACCTACGAGCAGTACTTC. Translated: CASGDTTYEQYF.

The chain combines TRBV29-1 with TRBJ1-1; D is uncertain. CDR3 size: 12 residues. Germline values: CDR1 SQVTM, CDR2 ANQGSEA. Trimming removed 7 bases at V and 5 bases at J, with 14 bases between. Written as DNA, the CDR3 is TGCAGCGCGACCCCCGTACGGACTGAAGCTTTCTTT. This translates into CSATPVRTEAFF.

The chain carries TRBV7-8 and TRBJ1-4, with 7 bases fitting TRBD1. The V gene's germline CDR1 is SGHVS and CDR2 FQNEAQ. Trimming removed 5 bases from V and 6 bases from J; junction bases left unmatched: 15. CDR3 length: 17 amino acids. CDR3 protein: CASSRYRGVNVDEKLFF. Here the CDR3 DNA reads TGTGCCAGCAGCCGGTACAGGGGCGTCAACGTAGATGAAAAACTGTTTTTT.

This clone has just one count. V is TRBV9 and J is TRBJ2-3; D gene unclear. Trimming removed 2 bases from V and 2 bases from J, with 6 bases in between. The V gene's germline CDR1 is SGDLS and CDR2 YYNGEE. This CDR3 is 13 amino acids long. CDR3 sequence reads: CASSVQLTDTQYF. CDR3 bases: TGTGCCAGCAGCGTCCAACTCACAGATACGCAGTATTTT.

The V gene is TRBV30, the J gene TRBJ2-1; D is ambiguous. CDR1 is GTSNPN and CDR2 is SVGIG in the germline V gene (reference sequence). The CDR3 totals 11 residues. V shed 5 bases and J shed 0 bases, with 2 bases lying between them. Here the CDR3 DNA reads TGTGCCTGGTACTCCTACAATGAGCAGTTCTTC. The encoded protein is CAWYSYNEQFF.

The rearrangement joins TRBV2 to TRBJ2-4, with D maybe TRBD2 (5 bases). CDR1 and CDR2 from the germline V gene are SNHLY and FYNNEI. The CDR3 totals 15 residues. The germline V and J ends were trimmed by 5 bases and 0 bases, with 11 bases remaining between them. The DNA for the CDR3 is TGTGCCAGCAGTCGTGACGGACTAGCCAAAAACATTCAGTACTTC. Encoded protein: CASSRDGLAKNIQYF.

The chain has TRBV6-1 and TRBJ1-5, with TRBD1 identical over 7 bases. The V segment lost 0 bases and the J segment 4 bases; nucleotides outside the gene matches: 3. This CDR3 has 15 amino acids. Germline values: CDR1 MNHNS, CDR2 SASEGT. The CDR3 region has the DNA TGTGCCAGCAGTGAAGCGCAGGGGGTGAATCAGCCCCAGCATTTT. It yields the protein CASSEAQGVNQPQHF.

This clone showed up just once. The chain recombines TRBV7-2 with TRBJ2-3, with D maybe TRBD2 (6 bases). This CDR3 is 19 amino acids long. The V gene's germline CDR1 is SGHTA and CDR2 FQGNSA. Trimming removed 1 base at V and 4 bases at J, with 24 bases between. The CDR3 sequence is CASSLVSGPIQFSADTQYF. The CDR3 DNA sequence: TGTGCCAGCAGCTTAGTTAGCGGCCCCATCCAGTTCTCCGCAGATACGCAGTATTTT.

This clone turned up a few times. The rearrangement joins TRBV12-3 or TRBV12-4 to TRBJ1-3; no firm D call. V was trimmed by 5 bases and J by 0 bases, leaving 5 bases between them. This CDR3 spans 13 amino acids. The CDR3 DNA reads TGTGCCAGCAGTCTGTACTCTGGAAACACCATATATTTT. It is translated as CASSLYSGNTIYF.

V usage is TRBV30 and J usage is TRBJ2-3; 15 positions match TRBD2. This CDR3 has 13 amino acids. The V and J ends lost 8 bases and 6 bases, in that order; junction bases with no gene match: 3. Germline V CDR1 and CDR2: GTSNPN, SVGIG (reference sequence). The CDR3 DNA sequence: TGTGCCGGGACTAGCGGGAGGATGGATACGCAGTATTTT. As protein: CAGTSGRMDTQYF.

The chain combines TRBV6-5 with TRBJ2-7, with D possibly matching TRBD2 (6 bases). The CDR3 extends over 14 amino acids. V was pared by 2 bases and J by 4 bases, with 12 bases between. Germline V gene lookup returns CDR1 MNHEY and CDR2 SVGAGI. The CDR3 protein is CASSYGWDSYEQYF. DNA of the CDR3: TGTGCCAGCAGTTACGGTTGGGACTCATACGAGCAGTACTTC.

This chain uses TRBV5-6 with TRBJ2-3, with 11 bases fitting TRBD1. In germline, CDR1 is SGHDT, CDR2 YYEEEE. This CDR3 has 17 amino acids. The V gene end was trimmed by 4 bases and the J gene end by 6 bases; junction bases not matched to a gene: 13. Here the CDR3 DNA reads TGTGCCAGCAGCGCCGGACAGGGGGCGACGGTAGCCGATACGCAGTATTTT. Translated: CASSAGQGATVADTQYF.

The rearrangement links TRBV7-2 to TRBJ1-2; no definite D call. This CDR3 region has 12 residues. The germline CDR1 and CDR2 sequences are SGHTA and FQGNSA. Trimming removed 4 bases from V and 4 bases from J, with 7 bases in between. CDR3 sequence: CASSSRRYGYTF. DNA of the CDR3: TGTGCCAGCAGCTCCCGTCGCTATGGCTACACCTTC.

The table lists this clone with a few counts. The chain couples TRBV7-3 to TRBJ2-5; 8 bases fit TRBD2. The V segment lost 5 bases and the J segment 5 bases; nucleotides outside the gene matches: 10. The CDR3 covers 15 residues. Germline CDR1 is SGHTA and CDR2 is FQGTGA. DNA for the CDR3: TGTGCCAGCAGCCCCGGGGGGGGGCGCGGGGAGACCCAGTACTTC. Protein product: CASSPGGGRGETQYF.

The chain recombines TRBV4-3 with TRBJ1-4; no reliable D call. V was pared by 0 bases and J by 13 bases, with 12 bases between. Germline values: CDR1 LGHNA, CDR2 YSLEER. The CDR3 covers 13 residues. CDR3 DNA sequence: TGCGCCAGCAGCCAAGATGTGGGTTCAGGACTGTTTTTT. It is translated as CASSQDVGSGLFF.

J is TRBJ2-5 and V is TRBV11-2, with unresolved D. Germline-derived CDR1 and CDR2 are SGHAT and FQNNGV. This CDR3 has 14 amino acids. The V gene lost 5 bases and the J gene lost 1 base, with 11 bases spanning the gap. The DNA of the CDR3 is TGTGCCAGCAGCCCCCTCGAGTCCCAAGAGACCCAGTACTTC. Its translation: CASSPLESQETQYF.

The J gene is TRBJ1-1, the V gene TRBV19; 10 bases map to TRBD1. CDR3 length: 16 residues. The germline V gene has CDR1 LNHDA and CDR2 SQIVND (reference sequence). V shed 2 bases and J 5 bases; nucleotides not matched to a gene: 8. The CDR3 is CASSILPGQGRTEAFF. In DNA, the CDR3 is TGTGCCAGTAGTATACTCCCGGGACAGGGGAGGACTGAAGCTTTCTTT. Full variable domain (outside the CDR3, taken from reference TRBV19 and TRBJ1-1): DGGITQSPKYLFRKEGQNVTLSCEQNLNHDAMYWYRQDPGQGLRLIYYSQIVNDFQKGDIAEGYSVSREKKESFPLTVTSAQKNPTAFYLCASSILPGQGRTEAFFGQGTRLTVV.

This clone has a handful of counts. The chain combines TRBV7-2 with TRBJ1-1; maybe TRBD1 (6 bases). Looked up from germline, CDR1 is SGHTA and CDR2 is FQGNSA. The CDR3 spans 13 residues. V shed 6 bases and J shed 0 bases, with 8 bases lying between them. The CDR3 loop reads CASSRQVNTEAFF. The CDR3 coding sequence is TGTGCCAGCAGTAGACAGGTGAACACTGAAGCTTTCTTT.

This clone has only one observation. The rearrangement links TRBV19 to TRBJ2-7, with TRBD1 identical over 7 bases. There are 15 residues in the CDR3. Germline V gives CDR1 LNHDA, CDR2 SQIVND (reference sequence). Trimming at V came to 5 bases and at J to 4 bases, leaving 11 bases not matched to a gene. The CDR3 coding sequence is TGTGCCAGTAGTCAAACCGGGACAGTTTTTTACGAGCAGTACTTC. It translates to CASSQTGTVFYEQYF. Full variable domain (rest looked up from reference TRBV19 and TRBJ2-7): DGGITQSPKYLFRKEGQNVTLSCEQNLNHDAMYWYRQDPGQGLRLIYYSQIVNDFQKGDIAEGYSVSREKKESFPLTVTSAQKNPTAFYLCASSQTGTVFYEQYFGPGTRLTVT.

V usage is TRBV7-8 and J usage is TRBJ2-7; D is undetermined. The V gene's germline CDR1 is SGHVS and CDR2 FQNEAQ. V lost 6 bases to trimming and J lost 3 bases, with 15 bases between them. CDR3 length: 14 amino acids. CDR3 loop: CASSRSGRGYEQYF. CDR3 nucleotide sequence: TGTGCCAGCAGTCGTTCCGGAAGAGGCTACGAGCAGTACTTC.